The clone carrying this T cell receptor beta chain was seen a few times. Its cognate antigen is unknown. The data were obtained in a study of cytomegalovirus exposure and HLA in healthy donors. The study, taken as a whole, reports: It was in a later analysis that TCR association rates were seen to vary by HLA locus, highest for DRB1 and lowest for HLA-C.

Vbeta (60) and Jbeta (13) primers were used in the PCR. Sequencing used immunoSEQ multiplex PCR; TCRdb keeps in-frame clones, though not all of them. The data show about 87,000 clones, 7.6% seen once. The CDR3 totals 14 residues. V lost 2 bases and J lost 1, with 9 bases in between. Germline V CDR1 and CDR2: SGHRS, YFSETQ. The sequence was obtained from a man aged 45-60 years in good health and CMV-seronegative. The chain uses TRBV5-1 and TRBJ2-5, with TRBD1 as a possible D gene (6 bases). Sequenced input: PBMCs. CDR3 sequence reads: CASSLTGSQETQYF. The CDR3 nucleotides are TGCGCCAGCAGCTTAACAGGGAGCCAAGAGACCCAGTACTTC.